The clone carrying this T cell receptor beta chain was counted between two and nine times. The antigen is unknown. This sample stems from a study of post-analysis software for immune sequencing data. General study points: Compared with controls, patients had more of about 5 TRBV segments, including TRBV5-6, TRBV5-1 and TRBV20-1.

Researchers reported that TCR beta cDNA libraries carried unique molecular identifiers. Each CDR3 protein is one row after TCRdb ran MiXCR on the PCR reads. Of about 570,000 distinct CDR3 sequences in the sample, 30% to 40% are singletons; the top ten hold approximately 5.4%. The CDR3 runs to 14 residues. Per the germline V gene, CDR1 is SGHTA and CDR2 is FQGNSA. V was shortened by 3 bases and J by 1 base, with 7 bases between the two germline ends. The chain links TRBV7-2 to TRBJ2-4; D gene unclear. The sequenced sample consisted of blood. This receptor was taken from a girl aged 2-17 years with multiple sclerosis. The CDR3 is CASSLGMAKNIQYF. In DNA form, the CDR3 reads TGTGCCAGCAGCTTGGGAATGGCCAAAAACATTCAGTACTTC.